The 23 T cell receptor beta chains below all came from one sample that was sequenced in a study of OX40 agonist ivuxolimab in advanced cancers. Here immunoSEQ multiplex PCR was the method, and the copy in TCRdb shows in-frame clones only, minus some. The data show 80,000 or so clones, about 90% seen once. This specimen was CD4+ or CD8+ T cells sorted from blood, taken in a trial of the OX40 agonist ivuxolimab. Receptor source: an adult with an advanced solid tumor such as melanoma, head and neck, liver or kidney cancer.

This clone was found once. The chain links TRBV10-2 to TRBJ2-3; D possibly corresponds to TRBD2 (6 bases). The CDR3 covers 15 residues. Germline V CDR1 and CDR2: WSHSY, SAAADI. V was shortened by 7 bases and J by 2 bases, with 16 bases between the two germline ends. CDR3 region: CASKQTGDSTDTQYF. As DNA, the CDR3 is TGCGCCAGCAAACAAACGGGGGATTCCACAGATACGCAGTATTTT.

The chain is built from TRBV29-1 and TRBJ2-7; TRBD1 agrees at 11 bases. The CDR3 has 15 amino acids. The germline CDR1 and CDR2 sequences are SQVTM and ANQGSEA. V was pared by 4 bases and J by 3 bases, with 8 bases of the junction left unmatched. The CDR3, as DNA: TGCAGCGTTGCCCGATCCGGGACAGGGGGCTACGAGCAGTACTTC. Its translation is CSVARSGTGGYEQYF.

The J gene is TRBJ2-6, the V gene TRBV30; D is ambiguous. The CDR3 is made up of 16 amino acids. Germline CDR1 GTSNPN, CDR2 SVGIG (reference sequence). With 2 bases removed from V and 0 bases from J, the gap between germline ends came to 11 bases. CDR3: CAWSYGVTSGANVLTF. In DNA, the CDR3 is TGTGCCTGGAGTTATGGGGTTACCTCTGGGGCCAACGTCCTGACTTTC. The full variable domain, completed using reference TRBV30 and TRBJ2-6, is SQTIHQWPATLVQPVGSPLSLECTVEGTSNPNLYWYRQAAGRGLQLLFYSVGIGQISSEVPQNLSASRPQDRQFILSSKKLLLSDSGFYLCAWSYGVTSGANVLTFGAGSRLTVL.

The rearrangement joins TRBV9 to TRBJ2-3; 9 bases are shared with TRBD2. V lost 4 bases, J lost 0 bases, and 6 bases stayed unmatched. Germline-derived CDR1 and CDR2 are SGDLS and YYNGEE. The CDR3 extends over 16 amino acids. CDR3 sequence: CASSLMTSGSTDTQYF. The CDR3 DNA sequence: TGTGCCAGCAGCCTAATGACTAGCGGAAGCACAGATACGCAGTATTTT.

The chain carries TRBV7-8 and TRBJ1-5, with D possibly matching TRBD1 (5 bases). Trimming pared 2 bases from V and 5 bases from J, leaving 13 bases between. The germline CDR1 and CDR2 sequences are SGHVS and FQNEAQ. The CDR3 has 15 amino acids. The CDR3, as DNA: TGTGCCAGCAGCTTAAATGGGGCCACATATCAGCCCCAGCATTTT. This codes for CASSLNGATYQPQHF. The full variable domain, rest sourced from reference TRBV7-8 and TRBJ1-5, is GAGVSQSPRYKVAKRGQDVALRCDPISGHVSLFWYQQALGQGPEFLTYFQNEAQLDKSGLPSDRFFAERPEGSVSTLKIQRTQQEDSAVYLCASSLNGATYQPQHFGDGTRLSIL.

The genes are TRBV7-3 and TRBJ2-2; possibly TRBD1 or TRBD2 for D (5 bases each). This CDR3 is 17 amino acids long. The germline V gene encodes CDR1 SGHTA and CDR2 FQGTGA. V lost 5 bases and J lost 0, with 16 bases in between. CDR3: CASSPAGTPTNTGELFF. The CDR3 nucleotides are TGTGCCAGCAGCCCGGCCGGGACCCCGACGAACACCGGGGAGCTGTTTTTT.

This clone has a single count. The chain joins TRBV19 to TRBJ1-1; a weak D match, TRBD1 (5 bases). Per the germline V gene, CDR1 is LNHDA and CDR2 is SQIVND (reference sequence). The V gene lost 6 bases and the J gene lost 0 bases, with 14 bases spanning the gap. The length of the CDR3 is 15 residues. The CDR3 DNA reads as TGTGCCAGTAGAACCCAAGGAGGGGTGAACACTGAAGCTTTCTTT. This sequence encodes CASRTQGGVNTEAFF.

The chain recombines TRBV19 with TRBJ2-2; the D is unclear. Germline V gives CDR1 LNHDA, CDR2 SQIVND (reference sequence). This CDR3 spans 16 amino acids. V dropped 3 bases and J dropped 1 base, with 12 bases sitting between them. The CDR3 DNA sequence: TGTGCCAGTAGTATTTTTGGACCCTTGAACACCGGGGAGCTGTTTTTT. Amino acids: CASSIFGPLNTGELFF.

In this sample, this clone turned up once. CDR3 in amino acids: CAWALTPPSPLHF. CDR3 nucleotides: TGTGCCTGGGCGCTCACCCCCCCTTCACCCCTCCACTTT. V gene TRBV30 combines with J gene TRBJ1-6; D ambiguous. With 5 bases removed from V and 9 bases from J, the gap between germline ends came to 14 bases. This CDR3 comprises 13 residues. The germline V gene encodes CDR1 GTSNPN and CDR2 SVGIG (reference sequence).

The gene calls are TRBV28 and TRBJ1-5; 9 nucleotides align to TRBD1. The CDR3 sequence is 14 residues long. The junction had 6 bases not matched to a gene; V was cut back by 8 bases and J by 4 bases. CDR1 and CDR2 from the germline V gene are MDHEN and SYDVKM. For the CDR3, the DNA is TGTGCCAGCCATCGGACAGGGGAGAATCAGCCCCAGCATTTT. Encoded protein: CASHRTGENQPQHF.

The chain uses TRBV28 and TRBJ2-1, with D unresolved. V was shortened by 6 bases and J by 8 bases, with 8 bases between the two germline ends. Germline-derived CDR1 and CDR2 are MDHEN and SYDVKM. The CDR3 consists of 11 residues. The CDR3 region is CASRPSHEQFF. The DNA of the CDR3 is TGTGCCAGCAGACCGAGCCATGAGCAGTTCTTC.

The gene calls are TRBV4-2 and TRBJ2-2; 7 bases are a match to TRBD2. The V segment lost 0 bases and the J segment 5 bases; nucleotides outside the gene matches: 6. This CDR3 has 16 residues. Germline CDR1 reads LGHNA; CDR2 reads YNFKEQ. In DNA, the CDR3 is TGTGCCAGCAGCCAAGACACCGGGAGGAAAACCGGGGAGCTGTTTTTT. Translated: CASSQDTGRKTGELFF.

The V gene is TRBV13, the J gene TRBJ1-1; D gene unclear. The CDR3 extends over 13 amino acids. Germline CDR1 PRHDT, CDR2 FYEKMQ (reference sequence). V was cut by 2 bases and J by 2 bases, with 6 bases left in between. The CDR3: CASSLQTNTEAFF. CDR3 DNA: TGTGCCAGCAGCTTACAGACAAACACTGAAGCTTTCTTT.

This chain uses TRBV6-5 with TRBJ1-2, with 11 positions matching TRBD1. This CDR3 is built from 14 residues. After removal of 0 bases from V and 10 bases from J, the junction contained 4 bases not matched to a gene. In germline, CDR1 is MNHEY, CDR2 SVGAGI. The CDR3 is CASSYSEGQGDYTF. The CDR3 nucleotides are TGTGCCAGCAGTTACTCGGAGGGACAGGGGGACTACACCTTC.

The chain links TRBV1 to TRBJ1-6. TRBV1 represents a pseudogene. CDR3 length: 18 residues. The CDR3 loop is CTSSQGSGRTRDNSPLHF. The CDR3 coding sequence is TGCACCAGCAGCCAAGGAAGCGGCCGGACACGAGATAATTCACCCCTCCACTTT.

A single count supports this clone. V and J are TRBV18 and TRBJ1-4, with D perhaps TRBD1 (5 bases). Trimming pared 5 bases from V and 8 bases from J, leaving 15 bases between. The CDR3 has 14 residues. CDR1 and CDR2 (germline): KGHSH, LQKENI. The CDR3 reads CASSSGRIGEKLFF. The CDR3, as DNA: TGTGCCAGCTCATCAGGGAGGATTGGGGAAAAACTGTTTTTT.

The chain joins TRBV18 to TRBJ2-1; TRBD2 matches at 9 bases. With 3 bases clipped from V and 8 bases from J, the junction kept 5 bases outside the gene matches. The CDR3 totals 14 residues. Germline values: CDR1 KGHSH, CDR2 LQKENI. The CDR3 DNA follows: TGTGCCAGCTCACCGCGACTAGCGGACGATGAGCAGTTCTTC. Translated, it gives CASSPRLADDEQFF.

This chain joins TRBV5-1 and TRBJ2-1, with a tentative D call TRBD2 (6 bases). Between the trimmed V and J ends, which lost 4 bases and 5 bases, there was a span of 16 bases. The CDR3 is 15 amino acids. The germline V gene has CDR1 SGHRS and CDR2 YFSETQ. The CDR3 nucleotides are TGCGCCAGCAGCCTGGATGGGACTGGAAACAATGAGCAGTTCTTC. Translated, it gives CASSLDGTGNNEQFF.

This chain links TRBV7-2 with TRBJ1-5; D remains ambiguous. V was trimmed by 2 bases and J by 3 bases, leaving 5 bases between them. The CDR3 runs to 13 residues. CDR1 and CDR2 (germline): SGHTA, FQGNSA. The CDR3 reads CASSLNDNQPQHF. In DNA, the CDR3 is TGTGCCAGCAGCTTAAACGACAATCAGCCCCAGCATTTT.

Here the CDR3 DNA reads TGTGCCAGACGCCCAGCGGGAGTCCACGAGCAGTACTTC. It is translated as CARRPAGVHEQYF. The chain has TRBV19 and TRBJ2-7, with TRBD2 identical over 8 bases. The length of the CDR3 is 13 residues. Trimming took 9 bases from V and 5 from J; bases not matched to a gene: 9. Germline CDR1 and CDR2: LNHDA and SQIVND (reference sequence).

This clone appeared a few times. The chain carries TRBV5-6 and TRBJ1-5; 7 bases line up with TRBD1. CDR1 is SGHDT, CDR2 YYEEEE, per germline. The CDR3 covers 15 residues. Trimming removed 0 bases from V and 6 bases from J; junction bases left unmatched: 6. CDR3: CASSLDRGLSQPQHF. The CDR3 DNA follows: TGTGCCAGCAGCTTGGACAGGGGTCTTAGTCAGCCCCAGCATTTT. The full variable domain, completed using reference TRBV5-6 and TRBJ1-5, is DAGVTQSPTHLIKTRGQQVTLRCSPKSGHDTVSWYQQALGQGPQFIFQYYEEEERQRGNFPDRFSGHQFPNYSSELNVNALLLGDSALYLCASSLDRGLSQPQHFGDGTRLSIL.

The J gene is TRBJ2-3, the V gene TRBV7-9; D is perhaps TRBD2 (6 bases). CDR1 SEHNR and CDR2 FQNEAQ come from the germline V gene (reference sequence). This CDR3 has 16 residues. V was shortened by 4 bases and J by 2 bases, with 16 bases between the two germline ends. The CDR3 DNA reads TGTGCCAGCAGCTCCTCCGGGACTCTCTTCACAGATACGCAGTATTTT. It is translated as CASSSSGTLFTDTQYF.

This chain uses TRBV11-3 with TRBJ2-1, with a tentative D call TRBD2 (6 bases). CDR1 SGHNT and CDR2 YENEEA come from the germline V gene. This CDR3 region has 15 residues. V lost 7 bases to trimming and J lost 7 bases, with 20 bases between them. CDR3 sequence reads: CASTRYEGGLNEQFF. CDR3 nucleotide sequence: TGTGCCAGCACCAGGTATGAGGGAGGTCTTAATGAGCAGTTCTTC.